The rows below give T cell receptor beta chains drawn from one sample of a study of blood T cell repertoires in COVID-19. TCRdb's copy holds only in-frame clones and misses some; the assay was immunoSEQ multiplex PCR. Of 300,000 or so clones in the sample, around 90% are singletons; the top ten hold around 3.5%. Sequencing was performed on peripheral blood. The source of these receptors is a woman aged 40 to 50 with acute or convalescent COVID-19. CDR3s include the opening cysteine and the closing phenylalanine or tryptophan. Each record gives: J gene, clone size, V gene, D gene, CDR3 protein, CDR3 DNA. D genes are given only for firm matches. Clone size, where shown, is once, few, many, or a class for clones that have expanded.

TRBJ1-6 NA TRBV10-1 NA CASSEGQDNSPLHF TGCGCCAGCAGTGAGGGGCAGGATAATTCACCCCTCCACTTT
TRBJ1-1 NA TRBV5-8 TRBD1 CASSLETGGNTEAFF TGTGCCAGCAGCTTGGAAACAGGGGGGAACACTGAAGCTTTCTTT
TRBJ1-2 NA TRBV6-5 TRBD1 CASSYDTGDQNGYTF TGTGCCAGCAGTTACGATACAGGGGACCAAAATGGCTACACCTTC
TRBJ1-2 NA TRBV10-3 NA CAISLQGRGNDYTF TGTGCCATCAGCCTACAGGGAAGGGGTAACGACTACACCTTC
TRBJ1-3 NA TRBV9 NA CASSVGGTRSGNTIYF TGTGCCAGCAGCGTAGGGGGCACCCGCTCTGGAAACACCATATATTTT
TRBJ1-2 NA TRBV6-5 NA CASRPTAVAYGYTF TGTGCCAGCAGACCCACCGCCGTAGCCTATGGCTACACCTTC
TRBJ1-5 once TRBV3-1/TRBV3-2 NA CASSQASSNQPQHF TGTGCCAGCAGCCAGGCTAGTAGCAATCAGCCCCAGCATTTT
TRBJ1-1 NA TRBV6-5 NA CASRGHLNTEAFF TGTGCCAGCAGGGGACACCTGAACACTGAAGCTTTCTTT
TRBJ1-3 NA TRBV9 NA CASSVGQGILGNTIYF TGTGCCAGCAGCGTAGGCCAGGGGATTCTAGGAAACACCATATATTTT
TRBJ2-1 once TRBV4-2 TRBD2 CASSQDVIAGTTRNEQFF TGTGCCAGCAGCCAAGATGTTATAGCGGGGACAACTCGGAATGAGCAGTTCTTC
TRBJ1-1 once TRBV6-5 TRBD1 CASSFRDRGAEAFF TGTGCCAGCAGTTTCCGGGACAGGGGGGCTGAAGCTTTCTTT
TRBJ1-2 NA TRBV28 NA CASRSGYGYTF TGTGCCAGCAGGTCAGGATATGGCTACACCTTC
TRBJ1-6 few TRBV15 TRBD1 CATSRGLQGALSSPLHF TGTGCCACCAGCAGAGGATTACAGGGGGCCTTAAGTTCACCCCTCCACTTT
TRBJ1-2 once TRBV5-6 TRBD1 CASSFWTGGSNYGYTF TGTGCCAGCAGCTTTTGGACAGGGGGCTCCAACTATGGCTACACCTTC
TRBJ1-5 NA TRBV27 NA CASSPNPYQPQHF TGTGCCAGCAGTCCTAACCCTTATCAGCCCCAGCATTTT
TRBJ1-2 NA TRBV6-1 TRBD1 CASSESLGQSNYGYTF TGTGCCAGCAGTGAATCCTTGGGACAGTCAAACTATGGCTACACCTTC
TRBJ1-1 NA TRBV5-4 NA CASSLELRGSEAFF TGTGCCAGCAGCTTGGAACTTAGAGGGTCTGAAGCTTTCTTT
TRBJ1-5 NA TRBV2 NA CASSSPASRPNQPQHF TGTGCCAGCAGTTCTCCCGCTAGTAGGCCGAATCAGCCCCAGCATTTT
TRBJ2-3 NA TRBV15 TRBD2 CATSRVETSGGAGSDTQYF TGTGCCACCAGCAGAGTCGAGACTAGCGGGGGGGCTGGATCAGATACGCAGTATTTT
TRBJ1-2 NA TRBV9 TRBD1 CASSASGQNYGYTF TGTGCCAGCAGCGCCTCGGGACAGAATTATGGCTACACCTTC
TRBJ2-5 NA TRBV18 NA CASSPPGGRRETQYF TGTGCCAGCTCACCACCGGGGGGAAGGAGGGAGACCCAGTACTTC
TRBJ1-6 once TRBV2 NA CASSEGRGGRPLHF TGTGCCAGCAGTGAGGGTAGAGGGGGTAGACCCCTCCACTTT
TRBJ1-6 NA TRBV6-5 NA CAIKDRENSPLHF TGTGCCATAAAGGACAGAGAAAATTCACCCCTCCACTTT
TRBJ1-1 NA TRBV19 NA CASTSGDISTEAFF TGTGCCAGTACGAGTGGGGACATTAGCACTGAAGCTTTCTTT
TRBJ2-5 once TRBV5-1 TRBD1 CASSIGTGPWGETQYF TGCGCCAGCAGCATCGGGACAGGGCCGTGGGGGGAGACCCAGTACTTC
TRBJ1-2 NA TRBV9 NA CASRTMSYGYTF TGTGCCAGCAGAACTATGTCCTATGGCTACACCTTC
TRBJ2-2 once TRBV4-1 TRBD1 CASTLGEGANTGELFF TGCGCCAGCACCCTGGGAGAGGGGGCCAACACCGGGGAGCTGTTTTTT
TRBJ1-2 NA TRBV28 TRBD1 CASSHPGQGGYTF TGTGCCAGCAGTCACCCGGGACAGGGGGGCTACACCTTC
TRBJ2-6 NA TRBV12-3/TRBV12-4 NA CASSPYGANVLTF TGTGCCAGCAGTCCCTACGGGGCCAACGTCCTGACTTTC
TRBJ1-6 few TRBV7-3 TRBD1 CASSKQGTDSPLHF TGTGCCAGCAGCAAACAGGGGACGGATTCACCCCTCCACTTT
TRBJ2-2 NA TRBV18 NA CASSPSAATNTGELFF TGTGCCAGCTCACCTTCGGCGGCGACCAACACCGGGGAGCTGTTTTTT
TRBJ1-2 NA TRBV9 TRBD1 CASRHGQARPSYGYTF TGTGCCAGCAGACATGGACAGGCGCGACCATCATATGGCTACACCTTC
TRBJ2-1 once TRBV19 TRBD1 CASSIWATQGNSYNEQFF TGTGCCAGTAGTATTTGGGCGACACAGGGGAACTCCTACAATGAGCAGTTCTTC
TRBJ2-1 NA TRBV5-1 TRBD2 CASTFGEGRAYNEQFF TGCGCCAGCACTTTCGGGGAGGGCAGGGCCTACAATGAGCAGTTCTTC
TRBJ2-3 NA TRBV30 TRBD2 CAWGSGKGRDTQYF TGTGCCTGGGGGAGCGGGAAGGGTAGGGATACGCAGTATTTT
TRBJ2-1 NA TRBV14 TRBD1 CASSQMQGAYNEQFF TGTGCCAGCAGCCAAATGCAGGGGGCGTACAATGAGCAGTTCTTC
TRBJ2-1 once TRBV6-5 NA CASNSGTTGEQFF TGTGCCAGCAATTCTGGCACAACGGGTGAGCAGTTCTTC
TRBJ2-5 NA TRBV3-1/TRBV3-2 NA CASSQVTRGFLETQYF TGTGCCAGCAGCCAAGTGACCAGGGGCTTTTTGGAGACCCAGTACTTC
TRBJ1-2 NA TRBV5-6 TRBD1 CASTGQGVRRGGYTF TGTGCCAGCACAGGACAGGGAGTGAGAAGGGGTGGCTACACCTTC
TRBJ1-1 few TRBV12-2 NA CASRPRTVAVTEAFF TGTGCAAGTCGCCCCCGGACAGTAGCTGTCACTGAAGCTTTCTTT